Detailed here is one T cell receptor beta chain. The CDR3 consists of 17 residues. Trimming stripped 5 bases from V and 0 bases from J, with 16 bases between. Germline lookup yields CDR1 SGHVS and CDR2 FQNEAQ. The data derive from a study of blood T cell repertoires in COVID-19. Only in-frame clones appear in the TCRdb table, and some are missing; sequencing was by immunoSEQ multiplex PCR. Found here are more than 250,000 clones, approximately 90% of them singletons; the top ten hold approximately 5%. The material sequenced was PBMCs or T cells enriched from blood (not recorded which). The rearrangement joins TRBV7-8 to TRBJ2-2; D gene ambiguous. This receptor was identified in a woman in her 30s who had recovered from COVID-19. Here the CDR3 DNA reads TGTGCCAGCAGCCCGCAACAAGTTCAGACGAACACCGGGGAGCTGTTTTTT. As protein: CASSPQQVQTNTGELFF.